This T cell receptor (beta chain) was documented in a study of PD-1 blockade in classical Hodgkin lymphoma (TCRdb year 2020). Study-wide context: Nivolumab dosing was 3 mg/kg intravenously every 2 weeks, continuing until either disease progression or unacceptable toxicity. To define a peripheral blood immune signature of response to PD-1 blockade in classical Hodgkin lymphoma, the study combined TCR beta sequencing with CyTOF. The paper as a whole reports these results and caveats: By C4D1, a significant rise was seen in CD4+ TCR diversity but not in CD8+ TCR diversity (p=0.0027 vs p=0.16), and the rise was most apparent among complete responders (p=0.02). The study was limited to a single clinical trial cohort, and causes of repertoire differences, possibly disease activity or prior therapy, remained undefined. Trial patients with a complete response had baseline diversity similar to that of newly diagnosed patients, while partial responders and progressors had significantly lower diversity. Lower diversity was observed in patients in whom nivolumab was started less than 1 year after ASCT, and these patients were excluded from later analyses so that confounding by immune reconstitution would be avoided. Newly diagnosed patients were reported to have lower baseline TCR diversity than healthy donors, and relapsed/refractory patients were reported to have lower baseline TCR diversity still.

In regard to this clone: The target of this receptor is not known. No base qualities exist here, and no much larger clone lies one base off it.

Genomic DNA was extracted with the Qiagen DNeasy kit from unsorted PBMCs and from negatively selected CD4+ and CD8+ fractions. TCR beta CDR3 regions were amplified by immunoSEQ multiplex PCR using primers annealing to V and J segments. A synthetic immune receptor repertoire was used to minimize amplification bias, and any residual bias was removed computationally once sequencing was done. Regarding the original processing steps: Custom Python scripts were used to quantify repertoire diversity as the Shannon entropy index. Unsorted, CD4+ and CD8+ repertoires were analyzed separately, except for combined analyses in which CD4+ and CD8+ sequences were merged in silico. Clonal expansion was defined as a frequency increase of at least 2-fold after treatment compared with C1D1, and clones undetected at baseline were assigned a pseudocount of 0.5. Clones with 0 or 1 copy at C1D1 were classified as singleton clones, and clones with 2 or more copies were classified as non-singleton clones. Clones expanded in unsorted samples were assigned a CD4+, CD8+ or unknown annotation through matching of protein sequences in sorted samples from the same patient. Wilcoxon tests on paired samples were used to test diversity changes from C1D1 to C4D1. TCRdb stores this immuneACCESS table with in-frame sequences only. Part of the clones is absent; in the studies checked, under half of the shortfall reflects unresolved V genes, and no reason is known for the rest. The DNA gave D and trimming, while V, J and clone size come from that table. Recorded for this sample are around 50,000 clones; around 90% of them occurred a single time. The ten most abundant clones make up around 13% of the sample.

In light of the paper, this sample's time point label describes: cycle 4 day 1 (C4D1), after less than 7 weeks of nivolumab. Every trial patient had relapsed following autologous stem cell transplantation, and prior brentuximab vedotin exposure was what differed among cohorts A, B and C. The trial cohort was composed of approximately 60 patients with relapsed/refractory classical Hodgkin lymphoma, for whom complete response, partial response or progressive disease was recorded as best overall response. In the multi-cohort phase II CheckMate 205 trial, trial patients received single-agent nivolumab. Best overall response was determined by an independent review committee according to the 2007 International Working Group response criteria. Trial PBMCs were obtained immediately prior to nivolumab initiation (C1D1) and on therapy at cycle 2 day 1 and cycle 4 day 1. After peripheral blood was drawn into 8 mL Vacutainer Cell Preparation Tubes, PBMCs were isolated by centrifugation and then cryopreserved.

The CDR3 covers 15 residues, taking in both the cysteine and the phenylalanine. Solely the CDR3 DNA is kept, with 45 bases framed from the first base. The germline V gene sets CDR1 to KGHSH and CDR2 to LQKENI. Trimming leaves V shorter by 5 bases and J shorter by 1 base, with the junction holding 6 bases beyond the gene matches. This specimen was peripheral blood mononuclear cells (PBMCs), taken before the fourth cycle of nivolumab. This TCR was recovered from a human donor with classical Hodgkin lymphoma. The chain joins TRBV18 to TRBJ1-1, with 8 junctional bases fitting TRBD1. The DNA reads TGTGCCAGCTCAACCAGAGGACAGGGGAACACTGAAGCTTTCTTT. It translates to CASSTRGQGNTEAFF. Joined to the reference TRBV18 and TRBJ1-1 proteins, this CDR3 gives the full variable domain: NAGVMQNPRHLVRRRGQEARLRCSPMKGHSHVYWYRQLPEEGLKFMVYLQKENIIDESGMPKERFSAEFPKEGPSILRIQQVVRGDSAAYFCASSTRGQGNTEAFFGQGTRLTVV.